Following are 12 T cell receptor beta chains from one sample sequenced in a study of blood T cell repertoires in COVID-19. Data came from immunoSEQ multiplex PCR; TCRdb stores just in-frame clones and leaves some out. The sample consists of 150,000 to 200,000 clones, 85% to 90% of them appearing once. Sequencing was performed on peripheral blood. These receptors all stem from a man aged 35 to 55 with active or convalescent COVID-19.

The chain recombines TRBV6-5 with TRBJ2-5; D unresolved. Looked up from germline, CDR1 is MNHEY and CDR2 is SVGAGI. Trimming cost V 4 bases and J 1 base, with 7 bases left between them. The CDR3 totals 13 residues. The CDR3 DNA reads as TGTGCCAGCAGTTGGAGTATCCAAGAGACCCAGTACTTC. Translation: CASSWSIQETQYF.

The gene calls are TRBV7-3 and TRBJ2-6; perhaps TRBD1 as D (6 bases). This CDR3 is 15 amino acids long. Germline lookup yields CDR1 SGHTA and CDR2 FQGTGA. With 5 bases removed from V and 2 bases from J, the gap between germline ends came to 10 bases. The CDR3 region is CASSQGSPGANVLTF. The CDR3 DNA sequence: TGTGCCAGCAGCCAGGGGTCTCCTGGGGCCAACGTCCTGACTTTC.

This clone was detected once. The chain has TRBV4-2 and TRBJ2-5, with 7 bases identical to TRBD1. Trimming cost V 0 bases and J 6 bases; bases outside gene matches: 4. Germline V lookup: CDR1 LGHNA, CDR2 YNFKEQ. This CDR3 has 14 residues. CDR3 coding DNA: TGTGCCAGCAGCCAAGACAGGGGGAGACAGACCCAGTACTTC. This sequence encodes CASSQDRGRQTQYF.

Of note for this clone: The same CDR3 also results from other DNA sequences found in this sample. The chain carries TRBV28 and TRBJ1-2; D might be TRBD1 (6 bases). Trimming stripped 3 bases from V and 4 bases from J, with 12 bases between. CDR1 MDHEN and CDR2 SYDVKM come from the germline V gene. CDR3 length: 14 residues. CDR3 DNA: TGTGCCAGCAGTTTGGGGGGGCTCGGCTATGGCTACACCTTC. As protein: CASSLGGLGYGYTF.

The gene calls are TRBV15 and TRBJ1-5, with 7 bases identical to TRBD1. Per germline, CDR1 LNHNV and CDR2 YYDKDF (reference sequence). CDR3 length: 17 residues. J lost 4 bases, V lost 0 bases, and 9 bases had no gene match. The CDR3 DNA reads TGTGCCACCAGCAGAGATCTCAGACAGGGCGTGAATCAGCCCCAGCATTTT. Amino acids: CATSRDLRQGVNQPQHF.

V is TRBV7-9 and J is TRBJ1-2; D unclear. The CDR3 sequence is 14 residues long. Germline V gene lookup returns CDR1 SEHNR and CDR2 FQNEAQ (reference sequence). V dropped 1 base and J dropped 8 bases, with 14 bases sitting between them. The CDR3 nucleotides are TGTGCCAGCAGCTTAGAGGCGGGTTTAGAAGGCTACACCTTC. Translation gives CASSLEAGLEGYTF.

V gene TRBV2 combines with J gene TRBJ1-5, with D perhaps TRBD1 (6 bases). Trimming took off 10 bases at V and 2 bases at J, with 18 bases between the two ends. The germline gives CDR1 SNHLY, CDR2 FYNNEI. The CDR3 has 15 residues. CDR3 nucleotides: TGTGCCACCCTAAGGGACATAGGCGGCAATCAGCCCCAGCATTTT. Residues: CATLRDIGGNQPQHF.

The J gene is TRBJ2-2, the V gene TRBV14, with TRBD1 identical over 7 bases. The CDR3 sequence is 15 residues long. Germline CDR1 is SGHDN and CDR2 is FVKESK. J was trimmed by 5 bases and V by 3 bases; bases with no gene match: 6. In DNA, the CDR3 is TGTGCCAGCAGCCAGCCGGGACAGCTAACCGGGGAGCTGTTTTTT. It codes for CASSQPGQLTGELFF.

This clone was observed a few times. The CDR3 spells CASSGQLSNTEAFF. Here the CDR3 DNA reads TGTGCCAGCAGTGGGCAGTTGTCGAACACTGAAGCTTTCTTT. This sequence joins TRBV2 and TRBJ1-1; D not resolved. Germline V lookup: CDR1 SNHLY, CDR2 FYNNEI. V was clipped by 4 bases and J by 1 base, with 10 bases between them. The CDR3 runs to 14 residues.

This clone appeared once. The CDR3 is CASSFFYSGATGQNIQYF. The DNA for the CDR3 is TGTGCCAGCAGCTTCTTTTATAGCGGGGCCACAGGCCAAAACATTCAGTACTTC. The chain uses TRBV7-2 and TRBJ2-4; 8 bases align to TRBD2. The CDR3 extends over 18 amino acids. The trim removed 3 bases at V and 5 bases at J, leaving 15 bases unmatched. Looked up from germline, CDR1 is SGHTA and CDR2 is FQGNSA.

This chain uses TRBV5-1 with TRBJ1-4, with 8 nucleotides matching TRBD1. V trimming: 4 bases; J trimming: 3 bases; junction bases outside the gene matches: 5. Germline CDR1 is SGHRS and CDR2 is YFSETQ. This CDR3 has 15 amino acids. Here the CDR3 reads CASSATGVSNEKLFF. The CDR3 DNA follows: TGCGCCAGCAGCGCGACAGGGGTCTCTAATGAAAAACTGTTTTTT.

The DNA for the CDR3 is TGCGCCAGCAGCCAAGAGATGGGGGCCGGTCAGCCCCAGCATTTT. As protein: CASSQEMGAGQPQHF. V and J are TRBV4-1 and TRBJ1-5; TRBD1 might be the D (6 bases). V gave up 0 bases and J gave up 6 bases, with 12 bases separating them. Germline CDR1 reads MGHRA; CDR2 reads YSYEKL. The CDR3 totals 15 residues.